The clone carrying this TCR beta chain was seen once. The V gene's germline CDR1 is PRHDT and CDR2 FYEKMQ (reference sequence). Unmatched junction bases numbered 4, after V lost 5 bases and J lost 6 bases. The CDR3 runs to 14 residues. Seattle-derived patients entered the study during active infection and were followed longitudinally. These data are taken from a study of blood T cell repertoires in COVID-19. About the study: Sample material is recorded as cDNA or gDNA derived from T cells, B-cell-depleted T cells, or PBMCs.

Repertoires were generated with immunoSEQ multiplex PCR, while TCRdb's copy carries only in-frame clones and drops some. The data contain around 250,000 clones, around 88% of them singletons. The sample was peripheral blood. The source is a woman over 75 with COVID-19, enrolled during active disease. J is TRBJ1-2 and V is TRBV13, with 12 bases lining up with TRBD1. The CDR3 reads CASSGTGGMDGYTF. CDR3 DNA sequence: TGTGCCAGCAGCGGGACAGGGGGCATGGATGGCTACACCTTC.